These 6 T cell receptor beta chains originate from one sample sequenced in a study of blood T cell repertoires in COVID-19 (dated by TCRdb to 2020 to 2022). Library creation used the immunoSEQ multiplex PCR assay. The source is immuneACCESS, and TCRdb retained only in-frame sequences with V and J called. Part of the clones is not carried over; for the studies checked, unresolved V genes explain less than half of this, and the remainder is unexplained. A total of approximately 190,000 clones appear in this sample, under 90% of them only once. Jointly, the top ten make up about 15% of the sample. Sequenced input: peripheral blood. These receptors were taken from a man in his thirties or forties with active or convalescent COVID-19.

The chain recombines TRBV5-1 with TRBJ2-3; 8 positions agree with TRBD1. Germline trimming cut 3 bases from V and 3 bases from J; bases unmatched to any gene: 6. Germline CDR1 SGHRS, CDR2 YFSETQ. The CDR3 length is 15 residues. CDR3 in amino acids: CASSSTGVGTDTQYF. For the CDR3, the DNA is TGCGCCAGCAGCTCGACAGGGGTCGGGACAGATACGCAGTATTTT.

The V and J genes are TRBV27 and TRBJ1-6, with 7 bases identical to TRBD1. J lost 6 bases, V lost 5 bases, and 4 bases had no gene match. The germline CDR1 and CDR2 sequences are MNHEY and SMNVEV (reference sequence). The CDR3 totals 14 residues. The CDR3 loop is CASSNDRANSPLHF. CDR3 sequence (DNA): TGTGCCAGCAGTAACGACAGGGCTAATTCACCCCTCCACTTT.

The chain couples TRBV19 to TRBJ2-4; D is possibly TRBD1 (5 bases). The CDR3 contains 14 residues. V lost 5 bases and J 1 base, leaving 9 bases between the germline ends. Germline CDR1 LNHDA, CDR2 SQIVND (reference sequence). DNA of the CDR3: TGTGCCAGTAGTCAGGGAAAGGCCAAAAACATTCAGTACTTC. Amino acid sequence: CASSQGKAKNIQYF.

The rearrangement links TRBV7-2 to TRBJ2-3, with D tentatively TRBD1 (6 bases). V was cut by 3 bases and J by 0 bases, with 10 bases left in between. The CDR3 sequence is 15 residues long. CDR1 is SGHTA, CDR2 FQGNSA, per germline. As DNA, the CDR3 is TGTGCCAGCAGCTTGAGGACAGCCAGCACAGATACGCAGTATTTT. As protein: CASSLRTASTDTQYF.

This chain links TRBV19 with TRBJ1-2; 9 positions match TRBD1. V lost 6 bases, J lost 3 bases, and 11 bases stayed unmatched. The CDR3 is 16 amino acids. The germline V gene has CDR1 LNHDA and CDR2 SQIVND (reference sequence). The CDR3 loop is CASRGQGLLTHYGYTF. The CDR3 DNA is TGTGCCAGTAGGGGACAGGGCCTACTCACTCACTATGGCTACACCTTC. Full variable domain (remainder filled in from reference TRBV19 and TRBJ1-2): DGGITQSPKYLFRKEGQNVTLSCEQNLNHDAMYWYRQDPGQGLRLIYYSQIVNDFQKGDIAEGYSVSREKKESFPLTVTSAQKNPTAFYLCASRGQGLLTHYGYTFGSGTRLTVV.

J is TRBJ2-5 and V is TRBV24-1, with 10 bases aligning to TRBD1. This CDR3 has 14 amino acids. The junction had 6 bases not matched to a gene; V was cut back by 10 bases and J by 2 bases. Germline CDR1 reads KGHDR; CDR2 reads SFDVKD. This CDR3 reads CATGQGGSQETQYF. The DNA for the CDR3 is TGTGCCACTGGACAGGGGGGATCGCAAGAGACCCAGTACTTC.